What follows are 15 T cell receptor beta chains derived from one specimen sequenced in a study of graft-versus-host responses after intestinal transplantation. From the graft tissue, intraepithelial and lamina propria lymphocytes were released through processing. Assay used: immunoSEQ multiplex PCR; TCRdb lists only in-frame clones, some missing. Of roughly 4,500 clones listed, approximately 70% are singletons. Sequenced material: ileum tissue, taken 17 days after transplant. The receptors here all came from a human patient who received an intestinal transplant, so some T cells may come from the graft donor.

The genes are TRBV4-2 and TRBJ1-2; D is unresolved. Deletions cut 1 base from V and 0 bases from J, with 9 bases between. The CDR3 runs to 15 residues. Germline assignment: CDR1 LGHNA and CDR2 YNFKEQ. The CDR3 sequence is CASSQGAGTNYGYTF. In DNA, the CDR3 is TGTGCCAGCAGCCAAGGGGCAGGTACTAACTATGGCTACACCTTC.

The sample holds a few counts of this clone. This chain uses TRBV14 with TRBJ2-1; TRBD2 agrees at 10 bases. This CDR3 comprises 15 residues. Germline lookup yields CDR1 SGHDN and CDR2 FVKESK. The junction had 7 bases not matched to a gene; V was cut back by 5 bases and J by 6 bases. CDR3 nucleotide sequence: TGTGCCAGCAGCTTTCGGACTAGCGGTCGCAATGAGCAGTTCTTC. Its translation is CASSFRTSGRNEQFF.

V gene TRBV6-6 combines with J gene TRBJ2-2; TRBD1 aligns across 10 bases. V was clipped by 5 bases and J by 6 bases; unmatched bases: 3. The CDR3 covers 14 residues. Per the germline V gene, CDR1 is MNHNY and CDR2 is SVGAGI (reference sequence). The CDR3 coding sequence is TGTGCCAGCAGTCCCGACAGGGGGCCCGGGGAGCTGTTTTTT. Translated, it gives CASSPDRGPGELFF.

CDR3 DNA sequence: TGTGCCAGCAGGGTACAGGGGATGAACACTGAAGCTTTCTTT. This translates into CASRVQGMNTEAFF. V and J are TRBV2 and TRBJ1-1; 7 bases fit TRBD1. Looked up from germline, CDR1 is SNHLY and CDR2 is FYNNEI. This CDR3 has 14 amino acids. V was clipped by 6 bases and J by 0 bases; unmatched bases: 4. The full variable domain, completed using reference TRBV2 and TRBJ1-1, is EPEVTQTPSHQVTQMGQEVILRCVPISNHLYFYWYRQILGQKVEFLVSFYNNEISEKSEIFDDQFSVERPDGSNFTLKIRSTKLEDSAMYFCASRVQGMNTEAFFGQGTRLTVV.

The chain links TRBV7-2 to TRBJ2-7, with 7 nucleotides matching TRBD2. The CDR3 contains 14 residues. Germline assignment: CDR1 SGHTA and CDR2 FQGNSA. Trimming cost V 1 base and J 1 base; bases outside gene matches: 1. CDR3 in amino acids: CASSLGRGSYEQYV. The CDR3 coding sequence is TGTGCCAGCAGCTTAGGGCGGGGGTCCTACGAGCAGTACGTC.

The V gene is TRBV7-8, the J gene TRBJ2-2; a possible D gene is TRBD2 (6 bases). CDR1 and CDR2 from the germline V gene are SGHVS and FQNEAQ. The length of the CDR3 is 16 residues. Trimming shortened V by 6 bases and J by 9 bases, and 23 bases separated the two germline ends. DNA of the CDR3: TGTGCCAGCAGTTTCCAACCCGGGGGAGCCAACCGGGAGCTGTTTTTT. It encodes CASSFQPGGANRELFF.

V usage is TRBV28 and J usage is TRBJ1-4; tentative D call: TRBD1 (5 bases). The ends were cut back, 1 base at V and 5 bases at J, with 14 bases in the middle. This CDR3 is built from 16 residues. The V gene's germline CDR1 is MDHEN and CDR2 SYDVKM. The CDR3 DNA sequence: TGTGCCAGCAGTTTATCGGACGGGGGGGAGAATGAAAAACTGTTTTTT. The encoded protein is CASSLSDGGENEKLFF.

The sample holds one count of this clone. The gene calls are TRBV11-1 and TRBJ1-1, with 8 bases matching TRBD1. Germline V gene sequence: CDR1 SGHAT, CDR2 FQDESV (reference sequence). The CDR3 covers 18 residues. V shed 2 bases, J shed 1 base, and the junction held 12 bases outside the gene matches. CDR3 sequence reads: CASSLKFSGQAKNTEAFF. CDR3 nucleotides: TGTGCCAGCAGCTTAAAGTTCTCGGGACAGGCGAAGAACACTGAAGCTTTCTTT.

This clone showed up just a few times. This chain links TRBV7-2 with TRBJ1-6; D uncertain. Germline lookup yields CDR1 SGHTA and CDR2 FQGNSA. V was clipped by 6 bases and J by 3 bases, with 12 bases between them. The CDR3 has 15 amino acids. CDR3 coding DNA: TGTGCCAGCAGGGGCGGGAGGGTCTATAATTCACCCCTCCACTTT. Translated, it gives CASRGGRVYNSPLHF.

The chain joins TRBV5-6 to TRBJ1-2; D is ambiguous. With 0 bases removed from V and 8 bases from J, the gap between germline ends came to 8 bases. Germline lookup yields CDR1 SGHDT and CDR2 YYEEEE. The CDR3 is 12 amino acids. CDR3 nucleotide sequence: TGTGCCAGCAGCTTGGCGGGGAGGGGCTACACCTTC. It specifies CASSLAGRGYTF.

This clone was detected only once. This chain uses TRBV12-5 with TRBJ2-1; D unclear. V was clipped by 8 bases and J by 0 bases, with 5 bases between them. Germline V gene data show CDR1 as LGHNT and CDR2 as FRNRAP. CDR3 length: 12 amino acids. CDR3 DNA sequence: TGTGCTAGTCGCGTCTCCTACAATGAGCAGTTCTTC. It encodes CASRVSYNEQFF.

The chain employs TRBV28 and TRBJ2-1; TRBD2 agrees at 11 bases. The V and J ends lost 7 bases and 5 bases, in that order; junction bases with no gene match: 10. This CDR3 has 16 amino acids. Per the germline V gene, CDR1 is MDHEN and CDR2 is SYDVKM. The CDR3 DNA reads as TGTGCCAGCAACCTTCCCCTAGCGGGGGGCAACAATGAGCAGTTCTTC. Its protein product is CASNLPLAGGNNEQFF.

The rearrangement uses TRBV30 and TRBJ1-6; the D gene is possibly TRBD1 (6 bases). CDR1 is GTSNPN, CDR2 SVGIG, per germline (reference sequence). Trimming took off 1 base at V and 5 bases at J, with 6 bases between the two ends. CDR3 length: 13 residues. This chain's CDR3 is CAWSGQDNSPLHF. Written as DNA, the CDR3 is TGTGCCTGGAGTGGACAGGATAATTCACCCCTCCACTTT.

V gene TRBV14 combines with J gene TRBJ2-3; D unclear. The CDR3 is 14 amino acids. The germline V gene encodes CDR1 SGHDN and CDR2 FVKESK. Deletions cut 1 base from V and 5 bases from J, with 10 bases between. CDR3: CASSQVFGGDTQYF. The CDR3 DNA follows: TGTGCCAGCAGCCAAGTCTTTGGCGGAGATACGCAGTATTTT.

The chain uses TRBV30 and TRBJ2-6; 10 bases are a match to TRBD2. The V gene's germline CDR1 is GTSNPN and CDR2 SVGIG (reference sequence). The trim removed 5 bases at V and 1 base at J, leaving 5 bases unmatched. This CDR3 spans 16 amino acids. The CDR3 here is CAWEAGGRSGANVLTF. CDR3 DNA sequence: TGTGCCTGGGAAGCGGGGGGGCGTTCTGGGGCCAACGTCCTGACTTTC.